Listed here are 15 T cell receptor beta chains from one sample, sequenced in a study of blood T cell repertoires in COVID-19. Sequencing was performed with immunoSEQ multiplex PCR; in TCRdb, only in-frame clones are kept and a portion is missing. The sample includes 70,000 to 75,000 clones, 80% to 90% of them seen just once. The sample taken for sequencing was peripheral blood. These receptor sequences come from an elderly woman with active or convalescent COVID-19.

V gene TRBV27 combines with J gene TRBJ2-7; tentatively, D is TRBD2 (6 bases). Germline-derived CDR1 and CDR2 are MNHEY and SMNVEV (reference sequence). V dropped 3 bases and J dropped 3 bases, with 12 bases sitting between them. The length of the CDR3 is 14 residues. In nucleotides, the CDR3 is TGTGCCAGCAGTTTTTGGCGGGGAGGCTACGAGCAGTACTTC. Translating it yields CASSFWRGGYEQYF.

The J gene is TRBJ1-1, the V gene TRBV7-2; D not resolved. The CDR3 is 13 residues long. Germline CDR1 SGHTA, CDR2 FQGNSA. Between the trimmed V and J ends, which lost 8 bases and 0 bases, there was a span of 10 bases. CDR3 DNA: TGTGCCAGCCTCGGGAGGATGAACACTGAAGCTTTCTTT. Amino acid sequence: CASLGRMNTEAFF.

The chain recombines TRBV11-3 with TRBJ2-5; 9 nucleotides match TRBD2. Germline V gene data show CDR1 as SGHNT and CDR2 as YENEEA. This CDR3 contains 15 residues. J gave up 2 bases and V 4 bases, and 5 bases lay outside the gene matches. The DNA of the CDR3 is TGTGCCAGCAGCTCGACTAGCGGCGGTCAAGAGACCCAGTACTTC. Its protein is CASSSTSGGQETQYF.

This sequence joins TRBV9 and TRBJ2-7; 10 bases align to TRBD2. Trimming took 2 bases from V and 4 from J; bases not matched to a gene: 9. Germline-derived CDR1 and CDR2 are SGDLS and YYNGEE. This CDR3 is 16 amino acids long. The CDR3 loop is CASSVQAGGPLYEQYF. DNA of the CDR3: TGTGCCAGCAGCGTTCAAGCGGGGGGGCCGTTATACGAGCAGTACTTC.

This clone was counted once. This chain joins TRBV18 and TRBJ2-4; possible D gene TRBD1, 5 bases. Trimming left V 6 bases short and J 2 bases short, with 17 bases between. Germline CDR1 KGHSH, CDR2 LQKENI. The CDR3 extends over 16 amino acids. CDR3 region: CASSQGAGHSKNIQYF. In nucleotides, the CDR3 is TGTGCCAGCTCCCAAGGGGCAGGGCATTCCAAAAACATTCAGTACTTC.

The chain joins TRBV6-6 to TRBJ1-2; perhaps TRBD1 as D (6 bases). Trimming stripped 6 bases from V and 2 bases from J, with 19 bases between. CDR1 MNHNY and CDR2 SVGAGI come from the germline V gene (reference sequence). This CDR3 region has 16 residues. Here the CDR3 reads CASSPSLGDNNYGYTF. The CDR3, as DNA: TGTGCCAGCAGCCCTTCCTTAGGGGACAACAACTATGGCTACACCTTC.

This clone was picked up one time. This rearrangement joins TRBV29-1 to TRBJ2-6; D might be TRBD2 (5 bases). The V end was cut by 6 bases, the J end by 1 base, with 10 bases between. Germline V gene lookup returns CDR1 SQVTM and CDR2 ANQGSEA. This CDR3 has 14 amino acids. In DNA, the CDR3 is TGCAGCGTAGCCGGGAAATCTGGGGCCAACGTCCTGACTTTC. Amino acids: CSVAGKSGANVLTF.

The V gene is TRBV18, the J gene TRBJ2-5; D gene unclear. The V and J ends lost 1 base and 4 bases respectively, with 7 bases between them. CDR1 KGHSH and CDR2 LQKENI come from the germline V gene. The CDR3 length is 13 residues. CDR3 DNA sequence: TGTGCCAGCTCACCACAGAGAGGAGAGACCCAGTACTTC. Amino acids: CASSPQRGETQYF.

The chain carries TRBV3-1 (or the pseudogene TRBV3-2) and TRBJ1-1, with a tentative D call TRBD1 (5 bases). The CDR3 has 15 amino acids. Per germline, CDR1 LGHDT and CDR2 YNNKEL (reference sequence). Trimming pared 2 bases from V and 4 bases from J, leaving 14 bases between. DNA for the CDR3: TGTGCCAGCAGCCAAAACTCGGGGGGAAGCACTGAAGCTTTCTTT. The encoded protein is CASSQNSGGSTEAFF.

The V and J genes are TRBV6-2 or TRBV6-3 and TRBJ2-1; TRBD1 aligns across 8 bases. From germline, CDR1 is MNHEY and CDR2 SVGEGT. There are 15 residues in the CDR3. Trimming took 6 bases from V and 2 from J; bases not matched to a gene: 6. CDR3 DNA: TGTGCCAGCAGCTCTACAGGGGGGCCCTACAATGAGCAGTTCTTC. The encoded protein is CASSSTGGPYNEQFF.

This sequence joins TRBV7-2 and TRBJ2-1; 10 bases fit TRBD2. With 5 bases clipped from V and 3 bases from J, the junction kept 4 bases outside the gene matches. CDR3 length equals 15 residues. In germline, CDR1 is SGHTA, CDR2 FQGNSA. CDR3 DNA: TGTGCCAGCAGCCCCCCTAGCGGGGGCTACAATGAGCAGTTCTTC. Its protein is CASSPPSGGYNEQFF.

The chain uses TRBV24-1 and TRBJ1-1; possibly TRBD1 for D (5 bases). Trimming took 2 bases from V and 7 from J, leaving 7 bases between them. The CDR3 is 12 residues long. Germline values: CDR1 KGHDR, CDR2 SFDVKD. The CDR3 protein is CATSDYGGEAFF. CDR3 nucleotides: TGTGCCACCAGTGATTACGGGGGTGAAGCTTTCTTT.

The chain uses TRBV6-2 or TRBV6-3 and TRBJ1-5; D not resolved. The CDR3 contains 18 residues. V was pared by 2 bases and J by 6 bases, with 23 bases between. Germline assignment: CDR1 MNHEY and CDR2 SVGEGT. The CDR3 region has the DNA TGTGCCAGCAGTTACGAGGGCCTCGGGCCCGGAGGCGGTCAGCCCCAGCATTTT. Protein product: CASSYEGLGPGGGQPQHF.

CDR3 nucleotides: TGTGCCAGTAGTGGGGCGGGGAATAGCAATCAGCCCCAGCATTTT. It translates to CASSGAGNSNQPQHF. V usage is TRBV19 and J usage is TRBJ1-5; D might be TRBD1 (5 bases). Germline values: CDR1 LNHDA, CDR2 SQIVND (reference sequence). The CDR3 extends over 15 amino acids. V dropped 5 bases and J dropped 0 bases, with 11 bases sitting between them.

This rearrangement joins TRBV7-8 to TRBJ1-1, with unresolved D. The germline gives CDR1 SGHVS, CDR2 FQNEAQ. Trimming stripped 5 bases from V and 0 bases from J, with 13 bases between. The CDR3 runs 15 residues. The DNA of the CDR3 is TGTGCCAGCAGCCCAATGCTAAAAGTGAACACTGAAGCTTTCTTT. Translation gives CASSPMLKVNTEAFF.